The next 22 T cell receptor beta chains were all read from a single sample in a study of response to subunit inactivated influenza vaccine. TCRdb redid the calling of the RT-PCR reads with MiXCR, one entry per CDR3 protein. The repertoire holds 500,000 to 550,000 distinct CDR3 sequences, with roughly 25% as singletons. This sample was also put to use in a study of T cells expressing NK-cell markers. That source adds: A 5'RACE template switching approach incorporating UMIs was used to make TCR beta cDNA.

The specimen comprised CD4+ T cells sorted from PBMCs, sampled less than 13 days after vaccination. The receptors come from a man aged 45 to 65 who received an inactivated influenza vaccine.

The V and J genes are TRBV6-2 or TRBV6-3 and TRBJ2-3; 7 bases line up with TRBD2. CDR1 MNHEY and CDR2 SVGEGT come from the germline V gene. V trimming: 2 bases; J trimming: 2 bases; junction bases outside the gene matches: 16. The CDR3 is 19 residues long. CDR3 DNA: TGTGCCAGCAGTTACGGGTGGCGTCGGGGGGTACCGCTCACAGATACGCAGTATTTT. It codes for CASSYGWRRGVPLTDTQYF.

The table lists this clonotype with many counts. The chain employs TRBV20-1 and TRBJ1-2; 7 positions match TRBD1. The CDR3 extends over 14 amino acids. Germline lookup yields CDR1 DFQATT and CDR2 SNEGSKA (reference sequence). The V segment lost 2 bases and the J segment 13 bases; nucleotides outside the gene matches: 16. The CDR3 spells CSARTDRVWGVPTF. CDR3 DNA: TGCAGTGCTAGAACCGACAGGGTTTGGGGGGTTCCCACCTTC.

The chain employs TRBV5-1 and TRBJ2-3, with 10 bases fitting TRBD2. Germline CDR1 and CDR2: SGHRS and YFSETQ. This CDR3 is 13 amino acids long. The V and J ends lost 7 bases and 2 bases, in that order; junction bases with no gene match: 1. CDR3 loop: CASGTSDTDTQYF. CDR3 sequence (DNA): TGCGCCAGCGGGACTAGCGACACAGATACGCAGTATTTT.

This clonotype has only a few counts. This chain connects TRBV20-1 to TRBJ1-1, with a tentative D call TRBD1 (6 bases). Germline loops: CDR1 DFQATT, CDR2 SNEGSKA (reference sequence). V shed 2 bases and J shed 1 base, with 14 bases lying between them. The CDR3 loop spans 15 amino acids. This chain's CDR3 is CSARKPGHQNTEAFF. In DNA, the CDR3 is TGCAGTGCTAGAAAACCGGGACACCAGAACACTGAAGCTTTCTTT.

This sequence joins TRBV7-9 and TRBJ1-1; 10 nucleotides line up with TRBD1. CDR1 is SEHNR and CDR2 is FQNEAQ in the germline V gene (reference sequence). Unmatched junction bases numbered 6, after V lost 5 bases and J lost 0 bases. The length of the CDR3 is 16 residues. CDR3 sequence: CASSPRTGGMNTEAFF. The CDR3 DNA sequence: TGTGCCAGCAGCCCGAGGACAGGGGGAATGAACACTGAAGCTTTCTTT.

The V and J genes are TRBV20-1 and TRBJ2-7; TRBD1 aligns across 7 bases. The CDR3 runs to 13 residues. Germline CDR1 DFQATT, CDR2 SNEGSKA (reference sequence). The J segment lost 3 bases and the V segment lost 6 bases, leaving 8 bases of the junction unmatched. CDR3 loop: CSATGDSGYEQYF. The DNA for the CDR3 is TGCAGTGCAACCGGGGACAGCGGCTACGAGCAGTACTTC.

J is TRBJ2-3 and V is TRBV21-1; the table's D call, TRBD1, has no DNA check behind it. TRBV21-1 is termed a pseudogene. The CDR3 sequence is 14 residues long. CDR3 bases: TGTGCCAGCAGCATCGGCGGCCCGAGGGATACGCAGTATTTT. Amino acid sequence: CASSIGGPRDTQYF.

This clonotype was seen a few times. The genes are TRBV20-1 and TRBJ1-3, with D unclear. From germline, CDR1 is DFQATT and CDR2 SNEGSKA (reference sequence). V was clipped by 6 bases and J by 0 bases, with 9 bases between them. This CDR3 contains 13 residues. The chain's CDR3 is CSAAPLSGNTIYF. The DNA for the CDR3 is TGCAGTGCCGCGCCGCTCTCTGGAAACACCATATATTTT.

The rearrangement links TRBV7-8 to TRBJ2-1; 14 bases align to TRBD2. The CDR3 totals 13 residues. Trimming took 5 bases from V and 15 from J; bases not matched to a gene: 6. Germline CDR1 is SGHVS and CDR2 is FQNEAQ. In nucleotides, the CDR3 is TGTGCCAGCAGCCAGACTAGCGGGGGGGCTCTGTTCTTC. Its translation: CASSQTSGGALFF.

The V call is TRBV12-3 or TRBV12-4, the J call TRBJ2-5; D perhaps matches TRBD1 (6 bases). The CDR3 covers 14 residues. Trimming cost V 5 bases and J 1 base, with 11 bases left between them. The CDR3, as DNA: TGTGCCAGCAGTCTCGGGACAATCCAAGAGACCCAGTACTTC. Protein product: CASSLGTIQETQYF.

The table lists this clonotype with many counts. The genes are TRBV5-5 and TRBJ2-4; no clear D gene. Trimming pared 6 bases from V and 0 bases from J, leaving 7 bases between. The germline CDR1 and CDR2 sequences are SGHKS and YYEKEE (reference sequence). This CDR3 region has 13 residues. CDR3 nucleotides: TGTGCCAGCACCCCCCTAGCCAAAAACATTCAGTACTTC. It yields the protein CASTPLAKNIQYF.

This clonotype was detected only a few times. This chain connects TRBV5-5 to TRBJ1-4; possibly TRBD1 for D (5 bases). The CDR3 loop spans 17 amino acids. Germline CDR1 and CDR2: SGHKS and YYEKEE (reference sequence). V was pared by 2 bases and J by 6 bases, with 20 bases between. CDR3 loop: CASSLFAGGASDEKLFF. The CDR3 coding sequence is TGTGCCAGCAGCTTATTCGCGGGCGGGGCGTCTGATGAAAAACTGTTTTTT.

The gene calls are TRBV11-2 and TRBJ2-7; tentative D call: TRBD2 (6 bases). V shed 5 bases and J shed 1 base, with 18 bases lying between them. Germline V gene data show CDR1 as SGHAT and CDR2 as FQNNGV. The CDR3 is made up of 16 amino acids. The chain's CDR3 is CASSARERKRSYEQYF. DNA for the CDR3: TGTGCCAGCAGCGCCCGGGAGCGGAAGAGATCCTACGAGCAGTACTTC.

This clonotype was seen a few times. The V gene is TRBV10-3, the J gene TRBJ1-2; 9 nucleotides match TRBD1. Looked up from germline, CDR1 is ENHRY and CDR2 is SYGVKD. The CDR3 is 14 amino acids. V lost 7 bases to trimming and J lost 5 bases; unmatched junction nucleotides: 8. The CDR3 here is CAIKPGQGDYGYTF. Written as DNA, the CDR3 is TGTGCCATCAAGCCGGGACAGGGTGATTATGGCTACACCTTC.

The chain is built from TRBV18 and TRBJ1-1; D is uncertain. Germline loops: CDR1 KGHSH, CDR2 LQKENI. This CDR3 has 14 residues. V lost 2 bases to trimming and J lost 2 bases, with 9 bases between them. In DNA, the CDR3 is TGTGCCAGCTCACCAATTTCCTCTAACACTGAAGCTTTCTTT. Translation gives CASSPISSNTEAFF.

V gene TRBV3-1 combines with J gene TRBJ2-7; D assignment may be TRBD1 or TRBD2 (6 bases each). CDR1 is LGHDT, CDR2 YNNKEL, per germline (reference sequence). CDR3 length: 13 amino acids. Trimming stripped 1 base from V and 7 bases from J, with 11 bases between. Here the CDR3 DNA reads TGTGCCAGCAGCCAAGTCCGGGGGCGAGAGCAGTACTTC. This encodes CASSQVRGREQYF.

This clonotype was detected only a few times. The rearrangement joins TRBV12-3 or TRBV12-4 to TRBJ1-1; D gene ambiguous. The CDR3 has 12 residues. V lost 5 bases to trimming and J lost 7 bases, with 11 bases between them. CDR3 sequence (DNA): TGTGCCAGCAGTATTGGGCTTTATGAAGCTTTCTTT. This translates into CASSIGLYEAFF.

The chain combines TRBV25-1 with TRBJ2-1, with a tentative D call TRBD2 (6 bases). V was shortened by 3 bases and J by 5 bases, with 14 bases between the two germline ends. The CDR3 spans 15 residues. The germline CDR1 and CDR2 sequences are MGHDK and SYGVNS. The CDR3 DNA reads TGTGCCAGCAGTGATCTCCGGGACTTTAACAATGAGCAGTTCTTC. Protein: CASSDLRDFNNEQFF.

This clonotype was recorded once. V gene TRBV7-6 combines with J gene TRBJ2-7; D is possibly TRBD1 (6 bases). CDR1 is SGHVS and CDR2 is FNYEAQ in the germline V gene. There are 15 residues in the CDR3. Trimming shortened V by 4 bases and J by 0 bases, and 13 bases separated the two germline ends. The CDR3 bases are TGTGCCAGCAGCTCCGACCGGGACAACTCCTACGAGCAGTACTTC. Amino acid sequence: CASSSDRDNSYEQYF.

In its sample, this clonotype was seen many times. The chain is built from TRBV9 and TRBJ2-2; D uncertain. The CDR3 is 15 residues long. CDR1 is SGDLS and CDR2 is YYNGEE in the germline V gene. V lost 0 bases and J 2 bases, leaving 8 bases between the germline ends. This CDR3 is CASSVDSENTGELFF. CDR3 nucleotides: TGTGCCAGCAGCGTAGACAGCGAAAACACCGGGGAGCTGTTTTTT. Full variable domain (missing parts from reference TRBV9 and TRBJ2-2): DSGVTQTPKHLITATGQRVTLRCSPRSGDLSVYWYQQSLDQGLQFLIQYYNGEERAKGNILERFSAQQFPDLHSELNLSSLELGDSALYFCASSVDSENTGELFFGEGSRLTVL.

There are a few counts of this clonotype. The J gene is TRBJ2-5, the V gene TRBV5-1; D not certain. Germline lookup yields CDR1 SGHRS and CDR2 YFSETQ. With 6 bases removed from V and 0 bases from J, the gap between germline ends came to 12 bases. The CDR3 is 14 amino acids. The DNA of the CDR3 is TGCGCCAGCATGTGGAACGCGTACCAAGAGACCCAGTACTTC. It encodes CASMWNAYQETQYF.

This chain links TRBV28 with TRBJ2-6; D might be TRBD2 (6 bases). V was clipped by 7 bases and J by 0 bases, with 13 bases between them. This CDR3 contains 16 residues. CDR1 MDHEN and CDR2 SYDVKM come from the germline V gene. This CDR3 reads CASTPGDLSGANVLTF. CDR3 coding DNA: TGTGCCAGCACCCCGGGAGACCTCTCTGGGGCCAACGTCCTGACTTTC.